This T cell receptor beta chain emerged from a study of shared clonotypes between healthy human individuals. As for this clone: What it recognizes is unknown.

Method: immunoSEQ multiplex PCR; TCRdb's copy keeps in-frame clones and lacks some. This sample has under 600,000 clones, with less than 98% found just once. This CDR3 contains 17 residues. The germline CDR1 and CDR2 sequences are MNHNS and SASEGT. V was shortened by 4 bases and J by 6 bases, with 21 bases between the two germline ends. The study, taken as a whole, reports: The study found roughly 5% of naive CD4 clonotypes shared across a few donors.

This receptor was obtained from a woman in her twenties or thirties in good health. What was sequenced was naive CD4+ T cells sorted from blood. Subset noted: CD45RA+ positively selected. The gene calls are TRBV6-1 and TRBJ1-4; D is uncertain. CDR3 DNA sequence: TGTGCCAGCAGTGGGTCGGCTGTAGACCCTTTACATGAAAAACTGTTTTTT. This translates into CASSGSAVDPLHEKLFF.